Below, 11 T cell receptor beta chains from the same sample are listed, as sequenced in a study of cytomegalovirus exposure and HLA in healthy donors. The PCR ran on 60 Vbeta and 13 Jbeta primers. Using immunoSEQ multiplex PCR, the repertoire was profiled, and TCRdb retains in-frame clones only, with some absent. This sample contains just over 80,000 clones. The specimen sequenced was PBMCs. The receptors here all came from a woman between 25 and 40 years old in good health and CMV-seronegative.

The chain combines TRBV28 with TRBJ1-1; 9 bases align to TRBD1. CDR3 length: 14 amino acids. Looked up from germline, CDR1 is MDHEN and CDR2 is SYDVKM. The ends lost 5 bases at V and 3 bases at J; junction bases unmatched: 4. The CDR3 DNA follows: TGTGCCAGCAGTCCCCGGGACAGGGACACTGAAGCTTTCTTT. This codes for CASSPRDRDTEAFF.

The chain employs TRBV6-5 and TRBJ1-6; 9 positions agree with TRBD1. The CDR3 covers 15 residues. Germline V gene sequence: CDR1 MNHEY, CDR2 SVGAGI. The ends lost 4 bases at V and 9 bases at J; junction bases unmatched: 7. The CDR3 nucleotides read TGTGCCAGCAGTTTCTCCGGGACAGGGAGTTCACCCCTCCACTTT. It encodes CASSFSGTGSSPLHF.

Concerning this clone: Germline and junction disagree at one end, which may indicate a read error. The chain carries TRBV5-1 and TRBJ1-1; 8 bases are a match to TRBD1. The CDR3 is 14 amino acids. CDR1 is SGHRS and CDR2 is YFSETQ in the germline V gene. The CDR3 region has the DNA TGCGCCAGCAGATTGGTACAGGGGGGCACTGAAGCTTTCTTT. Protein product: CASRLVQGGTEAFF.

This chain uses TRBV5-1 with TRBJ1-1; D is ambiguous. Per germline, CDR1 SGHRS and CDR2 YFSETQ. The CDR3 is 15 amino acids. V was trimmed by 4 bases and J by 5 bases, leaving 18 bases between them. As DNA, the CDR3 is TGCGCCAGCAGCCCGGAGGGTCTGGGAGGTACTGAAGCTTTCTTT. Translated: CASSPEGLGGTEAFF.

The chain combines TRBV30 with TRBJ2-3; TRBD2 matches 8 bases. This CDR3 contains 15 residues. Trimming at V came to 4 bases and at J to 0 bases, leaving 6 bases not matched to a gene. Germline CDR1 reads GTSNPN; CDR2 reads SVGIG (reference sequence). The CDR3 is CAWIRSGVSTDTQYF. The CDR3 DNA sequence: TGTGCCTGGATACGTAGCGGGGTTAGCACAGATACGCAGTATTTT.

The chain recombines TRBV5-4 with TRBJ2-6; TRBD1 matches 9 bases. The CDR3 extends over 17 amino acids. V gave up 4 bases and J gave up 1 base; unmatched junction bases: 6. Germline-derived CDR1 and CDR2 are SGHNT and YYREEE (reference sequence). CDR3 sequence reads: CASSGDRDRSGANVLTF. The DNA of the CDR3 is TGTGCCAGCAGCGGGGACAGGGATAGATCTGGGGCCAACGTCCTGACTTTC.

The chain is built from TRBV4-1 and TRBJ2-3; 10 bases are shared with TRBD2. The CDR3 extends over 17 amino acids. Germline V gives CDR1 MGHRA, CDR2 YSYEKL. The J segment lost 4 bases and the V segment lost 2 bases, leaving 9 bases of the junction unmatched. The CDR3 DNA follows: TGCGCCAGCAGCCAAAACCCTAGCGGGGGTTTGGCAGATACGCAGTATTTT. It specifies CASSQNPSGGLADTQYF.

This chain links TRBV30 with TRBJ2-7; D gene uncertain. Trimming took off 0 bases at V and 2 bases at J, with 5 bases between the two ends. CDR1 and CDR2 (germline): GTSNPN, SVGIG (reference sequence). The CDR3 covers 12 residues. The CDR3, as DNA: TGTGCCTGGAGTGTAACGGCCTACGAGCAGTACTTC. Translated: CAWSVTAYEQYF.

The chain uses TRBV15 and TRBJ2-1, with 7 bases matching TRBD2. V dropped 1 base and J dropped 4; count of bases not matched to a gene: 7. This CDR3 contains 16 residues. Per the germline V gene, CDR1 is LNHNV and CDR2 is YYDKDF (reference sequence). CDR3 in DNA: TGTGCCACCAGCAGAGGAAGCGGGGTACCATACAATGAGCAGTTCTTC. Amino acids: CATSRGSGVPYNEQFF.

V and J are TRBV6-1 and TRBJ2-7; D perhaps matches TRBD1 (5 bases). Germline lookup yields CDR1 MNHNS and CDR2 SASEGT. The CDR3 has 16 residues. V dropped 1 base and J dropped 0 bases, with 13 bases sitting between them. The CDR3 region is CASSEGGKFYSYEQYF. For the CDR3, the DNA is TGTGCCAGCAGTGAAGGGGGCAAATTCTACTCCTACGAGCAGTACTTC.

The gene calls are TRBV18 and TRBJ1-2, with 9 nucleotides matching TRBD1. This CDR3 spans 14 amino acids. The V and J ends lost 4 bases and 7 bases, in that order; junction bases with no gene match: 7. The germline V gene has CDR1 KGHSH and CDR2 LQKENI. The CDR3 DNA reads TGTGCCAGCTCACGGGGACAGGGCGCCCTTGGCTACACCTTC. Translation: CASSRGQGALGYTF.